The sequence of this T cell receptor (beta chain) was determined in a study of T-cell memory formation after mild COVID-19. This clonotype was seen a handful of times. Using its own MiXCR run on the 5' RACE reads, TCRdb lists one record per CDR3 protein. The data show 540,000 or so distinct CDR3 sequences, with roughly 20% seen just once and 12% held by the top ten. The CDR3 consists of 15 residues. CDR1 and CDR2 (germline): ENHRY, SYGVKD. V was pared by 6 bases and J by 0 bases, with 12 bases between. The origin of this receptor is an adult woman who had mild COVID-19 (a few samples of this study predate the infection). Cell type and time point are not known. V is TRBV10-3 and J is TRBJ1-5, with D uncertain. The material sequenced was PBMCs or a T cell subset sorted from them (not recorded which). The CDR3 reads CAIRDGDHSNQPQHF. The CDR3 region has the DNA TGTGCCATCAGAGACGGTGACCATAGCAATCAGCCCCAGCATTTT.